A single T cell receptor (beta chain) is shown here with its context. Exclusion applied to patients with autoimmune disease history or systemic immunosuppression. This record belongs to a study of OX40 agonist ivuxolimab in advanced cancers. Whole-study context: Earlier treatment with anti-PD-1, anti-PD-L1 or anti-CTLA-4 was permitted, and 30% to 40% had received some.

Germline assignment: CDR1 SGHRS and CDR2 YFSETQ. Trimming took off 0 bases at V and 0 bases at J, with 13 bases between the two ends. This CDR3 region has 17 residues. Measured with immunoSEQ multiplex PCR; TCRdb has only the in-frame clones, and not every one. The sample has around 69,000 clones, about 89% seen once. The chain uses TRBV5-1 and TRBJ1-3; D unclear. The source is an adult with an advanced solid tumor such as melanoma, head and neck, liver or kidney cancer. The material was CD4+ or CD8+ T cells sorted from blood, obtained in a trial of the OX40 agonist ivuxolimab. The CDR3 loop is CASSLEVGRLSGNTIYF. CDR3 DNA sequence: TGCGCCAGCAGCTTGGAGGTCGGGCGCCTCTCTGGAAACACCATATATTTT.